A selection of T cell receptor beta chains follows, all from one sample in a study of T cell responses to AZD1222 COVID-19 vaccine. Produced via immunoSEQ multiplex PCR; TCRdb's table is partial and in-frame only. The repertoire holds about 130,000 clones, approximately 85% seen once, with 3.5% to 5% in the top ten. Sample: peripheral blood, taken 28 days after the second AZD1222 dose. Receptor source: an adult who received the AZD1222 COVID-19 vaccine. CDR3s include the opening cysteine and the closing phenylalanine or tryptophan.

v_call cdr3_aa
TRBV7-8 CASSSLGGDAETNYGYTF
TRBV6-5 CASTAVDFRDMFF
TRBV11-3 CASSPAGGNTGELFF
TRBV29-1 CSSGTTGVGGYTF
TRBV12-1 CASWLKHADEQYF
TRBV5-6 CASSLASTYEQYF
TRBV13 CASSWEDQETQYF
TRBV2 CASSVTGRGSPLHF
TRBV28 CASKTSTEAFF
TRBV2 CASDRVLPYEQYF
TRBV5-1 CASSLGPGGNSPLHF
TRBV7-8 CASSLALTRGPQETQYF
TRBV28 CASSLNAAFQPQHF
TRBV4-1 CASSQDGPGQGRDTQYF
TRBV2 CASSHETGHYEQYF
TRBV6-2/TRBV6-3 CASSTQGDTEAFF
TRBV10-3 CATHTRRAYTDTQYF
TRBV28 CASSPRRETQYF
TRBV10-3 CAISDRADEQFF
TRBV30 CAWNRGNYGYTF
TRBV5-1 CASRVNTGELFF
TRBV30 CAWSPGNTIYF
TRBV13 CASSLGGYQETQYF
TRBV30 CAWSAGKGTNEKLFF
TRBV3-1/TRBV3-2 CASSSGLAGGNEQFF
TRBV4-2 CASSPDGTEAFF
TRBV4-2 CASSQDSQGDYGYTF
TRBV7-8 CASSSPGRVSNQPQHF
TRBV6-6 CASSYGVGAEYTF
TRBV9 CASSVATGLPAF
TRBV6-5 CASRGGGLRNTEAFF
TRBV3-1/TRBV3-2 CASSQPGAGQHGYTF
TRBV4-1 CASSQTPGLAGGDTQYF
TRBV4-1 CASSQPGAGGYGYTF
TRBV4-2 CASSQDLGPTYEQYF
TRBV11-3 CASSTSTGQGETQYF
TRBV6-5 CASSRTQLSEQYF
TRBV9 CASSVGQAPISYEQYF
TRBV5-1 CASSLGDSDNEKLFF
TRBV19 CASGWGGAEETQYF
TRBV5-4 CASSAGTGWKLFF
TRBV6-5 CASSSVQGYEQYF
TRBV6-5 CASNTQGGVFHF
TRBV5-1 CASSSNTEAFF
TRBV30 CAWSGDRRRVAFF
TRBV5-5 CASSLDRLAGGPTQYF
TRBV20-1 CSASSGAQGANTGELFF
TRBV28 CASNNLRAGELFF
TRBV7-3 CASSLRAPGTGELFF
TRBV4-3 CASSQEKAGGIRYTGELFF
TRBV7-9 CASSAPVDQETQYF
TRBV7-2 CASSSIAGRAKNIQYF
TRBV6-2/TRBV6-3 CASSPGHGSTGTIYF
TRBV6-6 CASSYSIEGYEQFF
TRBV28 CASSPIGLAGFEEQFF
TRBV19 CASSKTGGADQPQHF